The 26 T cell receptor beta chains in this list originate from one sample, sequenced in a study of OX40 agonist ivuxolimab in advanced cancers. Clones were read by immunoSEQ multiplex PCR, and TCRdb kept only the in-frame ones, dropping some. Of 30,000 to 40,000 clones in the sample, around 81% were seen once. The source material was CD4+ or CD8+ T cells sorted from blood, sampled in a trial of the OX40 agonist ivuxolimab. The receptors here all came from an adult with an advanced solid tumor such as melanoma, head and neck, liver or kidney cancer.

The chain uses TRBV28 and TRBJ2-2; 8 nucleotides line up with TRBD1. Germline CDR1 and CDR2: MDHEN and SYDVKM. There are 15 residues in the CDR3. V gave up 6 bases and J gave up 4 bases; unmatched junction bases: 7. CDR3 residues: CASRKPQGATGELFF. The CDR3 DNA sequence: TGTGCCAGCAGGAAACCTCAGGGGGCCACCGGGGAGCTGTTTTTT.

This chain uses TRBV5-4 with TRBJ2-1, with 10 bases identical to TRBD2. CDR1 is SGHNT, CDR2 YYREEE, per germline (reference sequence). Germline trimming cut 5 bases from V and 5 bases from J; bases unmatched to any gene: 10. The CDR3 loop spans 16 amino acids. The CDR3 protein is CASSLLRTSGHNEQFF. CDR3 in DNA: TGTGCCAGCAGTCTATTACGGACTAGCGGACACAATGAGCAGTTCTTC.

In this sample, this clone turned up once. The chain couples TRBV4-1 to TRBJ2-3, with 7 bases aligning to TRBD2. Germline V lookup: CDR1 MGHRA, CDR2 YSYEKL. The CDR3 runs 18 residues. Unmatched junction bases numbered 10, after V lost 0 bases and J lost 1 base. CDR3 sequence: CASSQEGGTRRGTDTQYF. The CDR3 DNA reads TGCGCCAGCAGCCAAGAGGGAGGGACTCGAAGGGGCACAGATACGCAGTATTTT.

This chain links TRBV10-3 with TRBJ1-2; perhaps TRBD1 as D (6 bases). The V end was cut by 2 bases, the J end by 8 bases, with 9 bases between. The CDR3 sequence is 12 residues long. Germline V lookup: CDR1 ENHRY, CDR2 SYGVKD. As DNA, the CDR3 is TGTGCCATCAGTGAGGCAGGGGTAGGCTACACCTTC. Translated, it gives CAISEAGVGYTF.

CDR3 amino acids: CASSGTANTGELFF. In DNA, the CDR3 is TGTGCCAGTTCAGGGACTGCTAACACCGGGGAGCTGTTTTTT. The chain is built from TRBV19 and TRBJ2-2; D possibly corresponds to TRBD2 (6 bases). CDR1 is LNHDA and CDR2 is SQIVND in the germline V gene (reference sequence). This CDR3 is 14 amino acids long. V lost 8 bases and J 2 bases, leaving 12 bases between the germline ends.

The DNA of the CDR3 is TGTGCCAGTAGCGGCAGGGACCAAGAGACCCAGTACTTC. Amino acids: CASSGRDQETQYF. V and J are TRBV19 and TRBJ2-5, with D perhaps matching TRBD1 (5 bases). Germline-derived CDR1 and CDR2 are LNHDA and SQIVND (reference sequence). Trimming left V 6 bases short and J 0 bases short, with 8 bases between. The CDR3 is 13 amino acids. Looking up the rest from reference TRBV19 and TRBJ2-5 gives the full variable domain: DGGITQSPKYLFRKEGQNVTLSCEQNLNHDAMYWYRQDPGQGLRLIYYSQIVNDFQKGDIAEGYSVSREKKESFPLTVTSAQKNPTAFYLCASSGRDQETQYFGPGTRLLVL.

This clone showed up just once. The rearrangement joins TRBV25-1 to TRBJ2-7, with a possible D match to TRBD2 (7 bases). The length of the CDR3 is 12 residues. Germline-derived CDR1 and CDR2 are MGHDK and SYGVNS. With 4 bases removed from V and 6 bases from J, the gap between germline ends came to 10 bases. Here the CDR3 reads CASSGGGGEQYF. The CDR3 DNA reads TGTGCCAGCAGTGGGGGGGGCGGCGAGCAGTACTTC.

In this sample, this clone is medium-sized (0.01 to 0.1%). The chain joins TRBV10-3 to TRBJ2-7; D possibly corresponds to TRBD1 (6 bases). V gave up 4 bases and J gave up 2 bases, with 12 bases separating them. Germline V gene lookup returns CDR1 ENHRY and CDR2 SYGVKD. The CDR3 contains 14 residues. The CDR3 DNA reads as TGTGCCATCAGTGTGGACAGTACCACCTACGAGCAGTACTTC. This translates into CAISVDSTTYEQYF.

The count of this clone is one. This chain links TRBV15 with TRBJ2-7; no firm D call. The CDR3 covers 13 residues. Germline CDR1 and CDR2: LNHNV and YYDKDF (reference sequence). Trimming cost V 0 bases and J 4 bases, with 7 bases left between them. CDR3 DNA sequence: TGTGCCACCAGCAGAGATGTATCATACGAGCAGTACTTC. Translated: CATSRDVSYEQYF.

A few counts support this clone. In nucleotides, the CDR3 is TGTGCCAGCAGCGTAGAAGAGGAGGAGACAGGGGGCTCCTATGGCTACACCTTC. This sequence encodes CASSVEEEETGGSYGYTF. This sequence joins TRBV9 and TRBJ1-2, with TRBD1 matching over 10 bases. Germline loops: CDR1 SGDLS, CDR2 YYNGEE. With 0 bases clipped from V and 4 bases from J, the junction kept 12 bases outside the gene matches. The CDR3 length is 18 residues.

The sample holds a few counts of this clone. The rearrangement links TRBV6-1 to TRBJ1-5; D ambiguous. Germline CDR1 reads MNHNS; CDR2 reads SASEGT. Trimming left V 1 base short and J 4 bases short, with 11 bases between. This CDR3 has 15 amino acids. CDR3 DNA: TGTGCCAGCAGTGAAGGCCTACGGTGGAATCAGCCCCAGCATTTT. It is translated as CASSEGLRWNQPQHF.

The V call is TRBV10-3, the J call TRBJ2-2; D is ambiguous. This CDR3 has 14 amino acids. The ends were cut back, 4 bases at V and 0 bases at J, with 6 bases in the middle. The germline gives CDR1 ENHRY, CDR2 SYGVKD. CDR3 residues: CAISGLANTGELFF. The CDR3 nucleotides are TGTGCCATCAGTGGCCTTGCGAACACCGGGGAGCTGTTTTTT.

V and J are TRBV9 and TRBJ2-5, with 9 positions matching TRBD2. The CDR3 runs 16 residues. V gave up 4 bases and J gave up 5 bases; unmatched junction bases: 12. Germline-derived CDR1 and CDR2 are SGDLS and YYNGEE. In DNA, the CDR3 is TGTGCCAGCAGCTCCCGGGGTAGCGGGGGTAGGGAGACCCAGTACTTC. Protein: CASSSRGSGGRETQYF. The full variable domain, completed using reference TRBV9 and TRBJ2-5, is DSGVTQTPKHLITATGQRVTLRCSPRSGDLSVYWYQQSLDQGLQFLIQYYNGEERAKGNILERFSAQQFPDLHSELNLSSLELGDSALYFCASSSRGSGGRETQYFGPGTRLLVL.

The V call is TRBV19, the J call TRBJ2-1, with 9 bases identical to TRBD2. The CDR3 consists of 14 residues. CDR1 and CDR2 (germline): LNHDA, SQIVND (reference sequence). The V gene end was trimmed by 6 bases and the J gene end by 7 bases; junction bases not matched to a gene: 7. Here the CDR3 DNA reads TGTGCCAGTAGGCCCTGGGGACTAGCAAATGAGCAGTTCTTC. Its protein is CASRPWGLANEQFF.

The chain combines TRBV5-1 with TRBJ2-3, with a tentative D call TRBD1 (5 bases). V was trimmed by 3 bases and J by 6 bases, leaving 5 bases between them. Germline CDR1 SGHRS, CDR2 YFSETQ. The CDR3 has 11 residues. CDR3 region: CASSWGDTQYF. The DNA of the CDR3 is TGCGCCAGCAGCTGGGGCGATACGCAGTATTTT.

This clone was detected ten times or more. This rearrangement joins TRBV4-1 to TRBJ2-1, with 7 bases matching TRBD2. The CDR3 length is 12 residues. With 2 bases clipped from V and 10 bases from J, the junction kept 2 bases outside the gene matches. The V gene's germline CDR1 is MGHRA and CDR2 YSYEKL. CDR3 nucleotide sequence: TGCGCCAGCAGCCAACTTAGCGGGGAGCAGTTCTTC. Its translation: CASSQLSGEQFF.

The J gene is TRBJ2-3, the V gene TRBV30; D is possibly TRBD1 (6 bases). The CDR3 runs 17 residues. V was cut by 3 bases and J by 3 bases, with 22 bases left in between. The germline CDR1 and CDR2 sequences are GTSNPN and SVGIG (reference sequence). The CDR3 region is CAWRRTQGKMVTDTQYF. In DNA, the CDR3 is TGTGCCTGGAGACGGACTCAGGGGAAAATGGTGACAGATACGCAGTATTTT.

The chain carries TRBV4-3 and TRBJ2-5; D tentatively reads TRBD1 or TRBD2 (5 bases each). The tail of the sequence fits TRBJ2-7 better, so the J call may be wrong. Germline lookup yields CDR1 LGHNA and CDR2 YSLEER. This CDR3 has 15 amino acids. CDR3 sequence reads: CASSQSQGDLYEQYF. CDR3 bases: TGCGCCAGCAGCCAATCTCAAGGGGACCTCTACGAGCAGTACTTC.

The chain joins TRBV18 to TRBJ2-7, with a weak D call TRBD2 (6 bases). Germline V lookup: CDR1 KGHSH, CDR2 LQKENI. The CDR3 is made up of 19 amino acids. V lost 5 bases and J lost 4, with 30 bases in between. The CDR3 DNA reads TGTGCCAGCTCAGAAGCCTGGGGGACTTTATCTAACCTCCAGTACGAGCAGTACTTC. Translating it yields CASSEAWGTLSNLQYEQYF.

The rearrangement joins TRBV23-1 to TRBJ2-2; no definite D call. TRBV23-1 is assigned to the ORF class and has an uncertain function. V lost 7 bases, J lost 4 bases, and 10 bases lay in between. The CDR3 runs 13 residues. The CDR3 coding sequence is TGCGCCAGCAAGGGTCAGTTCACCGGGGAGCTGTTTTTT. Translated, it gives CASKGQFTGELFF.

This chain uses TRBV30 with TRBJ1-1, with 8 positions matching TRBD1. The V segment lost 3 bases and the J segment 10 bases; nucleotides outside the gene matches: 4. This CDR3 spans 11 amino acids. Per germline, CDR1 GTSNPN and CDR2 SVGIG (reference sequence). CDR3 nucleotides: TGTGCCTGGAGCCGACAGGGGTTAGCTTTCTTT. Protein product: CAWSRQGLAFF.

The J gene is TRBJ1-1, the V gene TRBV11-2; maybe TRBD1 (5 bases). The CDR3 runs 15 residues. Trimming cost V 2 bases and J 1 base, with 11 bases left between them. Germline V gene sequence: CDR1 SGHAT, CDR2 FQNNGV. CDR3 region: CASSLTQGTNTEAFF. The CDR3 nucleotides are TGTGCCAGCAGCTTAACGCAGGGCACGAACACTGAAGCTTTCTTT. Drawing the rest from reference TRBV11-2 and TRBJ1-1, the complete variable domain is EAGVAQSPRYKIIEKRQSVAFWCNPISGHATLYWYQQILGQGPKLLIQFQNNGVVDDSQLPKDRFSAERLKGVDSTLKIQPAKLEDSAVYLCASSLTQGTNTEAFFGQGTRLTVV.

The CDR3 DNA reads as TGCAGCGTTGAAGCTCGGGGAAACACTGAAGCTTTCTTT. This codes for CSVEARGNTEAFF. This sequence joins TRBV29-1 and TRBJ1-1; D remains ambiguous. The CDR3 runs to 13 residues. Germline V CDR1 and CDR2: SQVTM, ANQGSEA. V gave up 1 base and J gave up 2 bases, with 8 bases separating them.

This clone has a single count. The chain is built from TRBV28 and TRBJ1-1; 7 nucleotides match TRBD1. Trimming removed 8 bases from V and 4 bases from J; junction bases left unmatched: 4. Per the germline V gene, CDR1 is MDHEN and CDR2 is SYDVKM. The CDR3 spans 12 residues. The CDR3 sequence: CASSGGGTEAFF. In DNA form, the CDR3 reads TGTGCCAGCTCAGGGGGTGGCACTGAAGCTTTCTTT.

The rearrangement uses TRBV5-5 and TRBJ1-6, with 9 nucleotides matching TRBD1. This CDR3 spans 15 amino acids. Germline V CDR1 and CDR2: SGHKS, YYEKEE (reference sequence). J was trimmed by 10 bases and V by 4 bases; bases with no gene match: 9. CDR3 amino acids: CASSMWTGAESPLHF. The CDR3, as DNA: TGTGCCAGCAGCATGTGGACAGGGGCGGAATCACCCCTCCACTTT.

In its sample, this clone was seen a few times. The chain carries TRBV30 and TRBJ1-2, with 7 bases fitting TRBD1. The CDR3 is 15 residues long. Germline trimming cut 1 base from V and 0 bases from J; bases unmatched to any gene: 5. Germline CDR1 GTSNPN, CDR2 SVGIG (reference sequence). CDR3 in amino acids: CAWSAGQLTNYGYTF. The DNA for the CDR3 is TGTGCCTGGAGTGCGGGACAGCTTACTAACTATGGCTACACCTTC.